These 29 T cell receptor beta chains share one sample of origin, sequenced in a study of patients and donors after allogeneic stem cell transplantation. TCRdb recomputed calls from the RT-PCR reads with MiXCR, one row per CDR3 protein. The sample lists more than 1,500 distinct CDR3 sequences; roughly 23% were seen once. Sequenced input: blood, either unsorted or a sorted T cell fraction (not recorded which). These receptors were obtained from a human donor who was either an allogeneic HSCT recipient or a stem cell or donor lymphocyte infusion donor (not recorded which). It is not recorded whose cells these are; they may come from a transplant donor.

The chain carries TRBV30 and TRBJ2-7; D not certain. The CDR3 has 15 residues. The V gene lost 3 bases and the J gene lost 2 bases, with 17 bases spanning the gap. Germline loops: CDR1 GTSNPN, CDR2 SVGIG (reference sequence). CDR3 DNA: TGTGCCTGGAGCCAACTGGCAGCGCTTGCCTACGAGCAGTACTTC. It codes for CAWSQLAALAYEQYF. The variable domain in full, completed from reference TRBV30 and TRBJ2-7, reads SQTIHQWPATLVQPVGSPLSLECTVEGTSNPNLYWYRQAAGRGLQLLFYSVGIGQISSEVPQNLSASRPQDRQFILSSKKLLLSDSGFYLCAWSQLAALAYEQYFGPGTRLTVT.

Only a few counts were recorded for this clonotype. This rearrangement joins TRBV5-1 to TRBJ2-3, with D possibly called TRBD1 or TRBD2 (6 bases each). The CDR3 consists of 15 residues. Germline CDR1 is SGHRS and CDR2 is YFSETQ. V dropped 1 base and J dropped 2 bases, with 11 bases sitting between them. Here the CDR3 DNA reads TGCGCCAGCAGCTTGCGGGGGCAACCCACAGATACGCAGTATTTT. It codes for CASSLRGQPTDTQYF.

The V call is TRBV7-2, the J call TRBJ1-2, with D unresolved. Germline V CDR1 and CDR2: SGHTA, FQGNSA. V was shortened by 3 bases and J by 4 bases, with 9 bases between the two germline ends. The CDR3 consists of 13 residues. The DNA for the CDR3 is TGTGCCAGCAGCTTCCCGGTAGGCTATGGCTACACCTTC. Translating it yields CASSFPVGYGYTF.

The genes are TRBV11-3 and TRBJ2-1, with 14 bases fitting TRBD2. The CDR3 is 17 amino acids. Germline CDR1 SGHNT, CDR2 YENEEA. Trimming at V came to 5 bases and at J to 8 bases, leaving 11 bases not matched to a gene. The DNA of the CDR3 is TGTGCCAGCAGCCCGACTAGCGGGGGGGTGACTTTGGATGAGCAGTTCTTC. It translates to CASSPTSGGVTLDEQFF.

This rearrangement joins TRBV7-2 to TRBJ2-1; D call uncertain. This CDR3 has 14 amino acids. In germline, CDR1 is SGHTA, CDR2 FQGNSA. Trimming stripped 1 base from V and 6 bases from J, with 10 bases between. CDR3 loop: CASSLDGIPNEQFF. CDR3 sequence (DNA): TGTGCCAGCAGCTTAGATGGTATCCCCAATGAGCAGTTCTTC.

V gene TRBV20-1 combines with J gene TRBJ1-1; tentatively, D is TRBD1 (5 bases). The V end lost 0 bases, the J end lost 5 bases, and 13 bases lay between the germline ends. This CDR3 contains 14 residues. Germline lookup yields CDR1 DFQATT and CDR2 SNEGSKA (reference sequence). The CDR3 here is CSARDSQVWTEAFF. CDR3 in DNA: TGCAGTGCTAGAGACTCACAGGTGTGGACTGAAGCTTTCTTT.

This clonotype is categorized as large. This chain links TRBV20-1 with TRBJ1-4; the match to TRBD1 covers 8 bases. V dropped 3 bases and J dropped 7; count of bases not matched to a gene: 10. CDR1 DFQATT and CDR2 SNEGSKA come from the germline V gene (reference sequence). There are 15 residues in the CDR3. CDR3 amino acids: CSASYVQGGGEKLFF. CDR3 sequence (DNA): TGCAGTGCTAGCTATGTACAGGGGGGTGGTGAAAAACTGTTTTTT.

The CDR3 DNA reads TGTGCCAGCAGCGTAGCGGCAGGGTCGGGAGAGACCCAGTACTTC. Its translation is CASSVAAGSGETQYF. The chain joins TRBV9 to TRBJ2-5; D possibly corresponds to TRBD1 (5 bases). This CDR3 has 15 residues. Germline CDR1 reads SGDLS; CDR2 reads YYNGEE. Trimming pared 0 bases from V and 4 bases from J, leaving 13 bases between.

The chain employs TRBV6-2 or TRBV6-3 and TRBJ2-1; D is possibly TRBD1 (6 bases). CDR1 is MNHEY, CDR2 SVGEGT, per germline. The V end was cut by 6 bases, the J end by 11 bases, with 14 bases between. The CDR3 length is 12 residues. In DNA, the CDR3 is TGTGCCAGCAGCCCAGGGGCGCGGAAGCAGTTCTTC. As protein: CASSPGARKQFF.

This clonotype showed up just a few times. The V call is TRBV12-3 or TRBV12-4, the J call TRBJ2-6; D is possibly TRBD2 (5 bases). The CDR3 consists of 17 residues. Trimming removed 5 bases from V and 2 bases from J, with 16 bases in between. The CDR3 protein is CASSRFGVGPGANVLTF. In DNA form, the CDR3 reads TGTGCCAGCAGTAGATTCGGGGTTGGACCTGGGGCCAACGTCCTGACTTTC.

Here the CDR3 reads CASSRPGRNEQFF. For the CDR3, the DNA is TGTGCCAGCAGCCGGCCCGGGCGCAATGAGCAGTTCTTC. J is TRBJ2-1 and V is TRBV11-3; D not certain. Trimming cost V 5 bases and J 6 bases, with 11 bases left between them. The germline CDR1 and CDR2 sequences are SGHNT and YENEEA. The CDR3 loop spans 13 amino acids.

This clonotype appeared a few times. The chain carries TRBV2 and TRBJ2-1; D uncertain. This CDR3 spans 11 amino acids. Germline CDR1 SNHLY, CDR2 FYNNEI. V dropped 5 bases and J dropped 9 bases, with 8 bases sitting between them. In nucleotides, the CDR3 is TGTGCCAGCAGTACAGCTGTTGAGCAGTTCTTC. Protein sequence: CASSTAVEQFF.

V and J are TRBV18 and TRBJ2-3; D gene uncertain. V lost 3 bases and J lost 2, with 6 bases in between. The CDR3 totals 13 residues. From germline, CDR1 is KGHSH and CDR2 LQKENI. For the CDR3, the DNA is TGTGCCAGCTCACCTCGGAACACAGATACGCAGTATTTT. It translates to CASSPRNTDTQYF. Together with reference TRBV18 and TRBJ2-3, the CDR3 gives the full variable domain: NAGVMQNPRHLVRRRGQEARLRCSPMKGHSHVYWYRQLPEEGLKFMVYLQKENIIDESGMPKERFSAEFPKEGPSILRIQQVVRGDSAAYFCASSPRNTDTQYFGPGTRLTVL.

The V and J genes are TRBV10-3 and TRBJ2-7, with D unresolved. Trimming removed 4 bases from V and 0 bases from J, with 7 bases in between. Per the germline V gene, CDR1 is ENHRY and CDR2 is SYGVKD. The CDR3 is 13 amino acids. The CDR3 DNA sequence: TGTGCCATCAGTGTGCTCGGCTCCTACGAGCAGTACTTC. Its translation: CAISVLGSYEQYF.

This clonotype counts as medium-sized. The chain carries TRBV5-1 and TRBJ1-1; no clear D. Per germline, CDR1 SGHRS and CDR2 YFSETQ. Deletions cut 0 bases from V and 5 bases from J, with 5 bases between. This CDR3 is built from 12 residues. The CDR3 sequence is CASSLEGTEAFF. CDR3 DNA sequence: TGCGCCAGCAGCTTGGAGGGAACTGAAGCTTTCTTT. Together with reference TRBV5-1 and TRBJ1-1, the CDR3 gives the full variable domain: KAGVTQTPRYLIKTRGQQVTLSCSPISGHRSVSWYQQTPGQGLQFLFEYFSETQRNKGNFPGRFSGRQFSNSRSEMNVSTLELGDSALYLCASSLEGTEAFFGQGTRLTVV.

The chain links TRBV6-1 to TRBJ1-1, with TRBD1 matching 9 bases. The CDR3 consists of 13 residues. Germline-derived CDR1 and CDR2 are MNHNS and SASEGT. The J segment lost 10 bases and the V segment lost 7 bases, leaving 10 bases of the junction unmatched. The CDR3 region is CASNSQGALSAFF. The CDR3 nucleotides are TGTGCCAGCAACTCACAGGGGGCGCTTTCAGCTTTCTTT.

The rearrangement uses TRBV14 and TRBJ2-5; no clear D gene. Germline V gene sequence: CDR1 SGHDN, CDR2 FVKESK. The CDR3 spans 11 residues. The V end lost 1 base, the J end lost 6 bases, and 3 bases lay between the germline ends. The CDR3 spells CASSQGQTQYF. The CDR3 coding sequence is TGTGCCAGCAGCCAAGGCCAGACCCAGTACTTC.

This clonotype was seen only a few times. The chain employs TRBV20-1 and TRBJ2-3; D gene uncertain. V was trimmed by 3 bases and J by 0 bases, leaving 7 bases between them. Germline CDR1 is DFQATT and CDR2 is SNEGSKA (reference sequence). CDR3 size: 13 residues. The CDR3 here is CSASEPSTDTQYF. CDR3 nucleotide sequence: TGCAGTGCTAGTGAGCCGAGCACAGATACGCAGTATTTT.

The chain is built from TRBV2 and TRBJ2-7; D is unclear. Germline values: CDR1 SNHLY, CDR2 FYNNEI. Between the trimmed V and J ends, which lost 0 bases and 3 bases, there was a span of 6 bases. This CDR3 comprises 13 residues. The CDR3 DNA reads as TGTGCCAGCAGTGAAGCGGACGGCTACGAGCAGTACTTC. Translation: CASSEADGYEQYF.

This clonotype was found a few times. As DNA, the CDR3 is TGTGCCAGCAGTTACGAGCCGGGACAGGGGAAAGGCTACACCTTC. Its protein product is CASSYEPGQGKGYTF. This chain joins TRBV6-5 and TRBJ1-2; 10 nucleotides agree with TRBD1. The germline V gene encodes CDR1 MNHEY and CDR2 SVGAGI. With V trimmed by 2 bases and J by 8 bases, 8 bases remained unmatched. The CDR3 is 15 amino acids.

CDR3 sequence (DNA): TGTGCCAGCAGTACAGTGAAAACCGGGGAGCTGTTTTTT. It specifies CASSTVKTGELFF. The V and J genes are TRBV7-8 and TRBJ2-2; D ambiguous. Trimming removed 6 bases at V and 5 bases at J, with 10 bases between. This CDR3 spans 13 amino acids. CDR1 and CDR2 from the germline V gene are SGHVS and FQNEAQ.

Here the CDR3 DNA reads TGTGCCAGCAGCTGGACCATCCTGAACACAGATACGCAGTATTTT. Encoded protein: CASSWTILNTDTQYF. This chain links TRBV11-1 with TRBJ2-3; D not resolved. Trimming removed 4 bases from V and 2 bases from J, with 13 bases in between. Germline lookup yields CDR1 SGHAT and CDR2 FQDESV (reference sequence). This CDR3 is 15 amino acids long.

The gene calls are TRBV6-1 and TRBJ1-6; D may be TRBD1 (6 bases). The CDR3 extends over 16 amino acids. V was cut by 4 bases and J by 7 bases, with 17 bases left in between. The germline CDR1 and CDR2 sequences are MNHNS and SASEGT. The CDR3 protein is CASSAEGGGRNSPLHF. The DNA for the CDR3 is TGTGCCAGCAGTGCGGAGGGAGGGGGGAGGAATTCACCCCTCCACTTT.

This clonotype was found a few times. This rearrangement joins TRBV7-2 to TRBJ2-3; D not certain. Between the trimmed V and J ends, which lost 5 bases and 3 bases, there was a span of 9 bases. CDR1 and CDR2 from the germline V gene are SGHTA and FQGNSA. The CDR3 contains 13 residues. CDR3 DNA sequence: TGTGCCAGCAGCCTTACAGCAACAGATACGCAGTATTTT. As protein: CASSLTATDTQYF.

This clonotype was counted between two and nine times. This chain joins TRBV2 and TRBJ2-4; TRBD2 matches 12 bases. The CDR3 spans 17 residues. J was trimmed by 7 bases and V by 4 bases; bases with no gene match: 11. Germline assignment: CDR1 SNHLY and CDR2 FYNNEI. In DNA form, the CDR3 reads TGTGCCAGCAGTGGGACTAGCGGGACACTAAGTCAGAACATTCAGTACTTC. It is translated as CASSGTSGTLSQNIQYF.

This sequence joins TRBV20-1 and TRBJ1-6, with D unclear. The CDR3 length is 15 residues. Germline values: CDR1 DFQATT, CDR2 SNEGSKA (reference sequence). With 1 base removed from V and 5 bases from J, the gap between germline ends came to 12 bases. The CDR3 sequence: CSARASPGNNSPLHF. CDR3 coding DNA: TGCAGTGCTAGAGCCTCTCCCGGAAATAATTCACCCCTCCACTTT.

This clonotype was observed a few times. The chain is built from TRBV12-3 or TRBV12-4 and TRBJ1-2; no clear D gene. The length of the CDR3 is 13 residues. With 3 bases removed from V and 2 bases from J, the gap between germline ends came to 7 bases. CDR3 protein: CASSFGENYGYTF. The CDR3 DNA sequence: TGTGCCAGCAGTTTCGGGGAGAACTATGGCTACACCTTC.

The chain couples TRBV5-1 to TRBJ2-3; D ambiguous. Trimming removed 3 bases at V and 6 bases at J, with 8 bases between. CDR3 length equals 12 residues. Germline V gene sequence: CDR1 SGHRS, CDR2 YFSETQ. CDR3 bases: TGCGCCAGCAGCTCCGAGTGGGATACGCAGTATTTT. This codes for CASSSEWDTQYF.

The J gene is TRBJ2-3, the V gene TRBV7-9; weak D call: TRBD2 (5 bases). Germline-derived CDR1 and CDR2 are SEHNR and FQNEAQ (reference sequence). V dropped 8 bases and J dropped 3 bases, with 12 bases sitting between them. The CDR3 has 13 amino acids. The CDR3 DNA follows: TGTGCCAGCGAGAAGGGCGGGACAGATACGCAGTATTTT. It codes for CASEKGGTDTQYF.